This T cell receptor beta chain was found in a study of naive and memory T cell subsets (dated 2017 in TCRdb). A note on the overall study: The study applied an open-source, UMI-based TCR alpha and beta sequencing pipeline to sorted naive and memory peripheral blood T cell subsets. IgG serology results and the functional CMV T cell responses were in complete agreement. RNA was DNase-treated and reverse transcribed with TCR constant-region primers, mostly using SuperScript III. The investigation overall reported the following: RNA-based TCR counts may be influenced by expression changes linked to T cell activation and differentiation. In both CD4 and CD8 cells, a rise in Gini index and a fall in Shannon and inverse Simpson diversity were observed from naive through CM, EM and EMRA. Single alpha or beta chain sequences, rather than paired alpha/beta receptors, were used to define clonotypes. Once error correction was done, more than 90% of naive TCR sequences showed up just once, which made the naive abundance distributions much steeper than those of the memory subsets. TCR abundance followed a power law with an exponent that was different for naive and memory subsets but consistent across the three individuals. A few larger clonotypes were present in naive repertoires, especially CD8 naive repertoires, and these clonotypes were possibly memory cells re-expressing CD45RA. The repertoire findings for the naive and memory subsets could not be validated, as no ground truth was available.

From the second PCR step onward, the TCR alpha chain libraries and the TCR beta chain libraries were amplified separately. Donor CMV status was determined by IFNgamma production from CD4+ T cells after overnight stimulation of fresh PBMCs with CMV viral lysate. Miltenyi beads were used first to positively select CD4 T cells, and CD8 T cells were then positively selected from the CD4-negative fraction. Cells were stained for CD3, CD4, CD8, CD45RA, CD27 and a live/dead dye and were sorted on a BD Aria II into four subsets based on CD45RA and CD27. A few healthy volunteers provided blood, and each donor's sample was split into CD4 and CD8 T cells and then further divided into four differentiation subsets. Approximately 120 ml of peripheral blood was collected from each donor, and PBMC were isolated by Ficoll-Paque PLUS density-gradient centrifugation. Sorted cells were lysed in RLT buffer, after which RNA was extracted using a Qiagen RNeasy kit and stored at -80 degrees C.

In the case of this clonotype: Its cognate antigen has yet to be identified. Base quality data are lacking; no much larger clone is found one base away.

The cysteine opens and the phenylalanine closes a CDR3 of 15 amino acids. The DNA shown is the 45-base CDR3, in frame from base 1. Trimming takes 3 bases from V and 0 bases from J, and the germline ends sit 12 bases apart. Reading the germline V gene gives CDR1 KGHSY and CDR2 FQNENV. Library creation used UMI-ligation and nested PCR. The beta constant-region primer consisted of an equimolar mixture of two oligonucleotides that together covered TRBC1 and TRBC2. Four rounds of PCR, combining the SP2 primer with nested alpha and beta constant-region primers, were used to amplify the ligated cDNA. A single-stranded oligonucleotide containing the SP2 primer and a 12-nucleotide UMI was joined to the 3' end of the cDNA by T4 RNA ligase 1. Incubation of the ligation reaction was carried out at 16 degrees C for about 20-24 hours. PCR2 was typically performed as a SYBR Green qPCR and was stopped at a predetermined threshold so that over-amplification was prevented. Every purification after the first one was done using Agencourt AMPure XP magnetic beads. Library quantification was done by Qubit, followed by a TapeStation check on which the main peak was expected at around 650 bp. The pooled libraries were sequenced on an Illumina MiSeq using v2 2x251 paired-end kits, which usually yielded about 0.95-2.1 million reads per sample. Libraries were pooled at about 4 nM per sample, and 5-7% PhiX was added to improve cluster recognition. In the source study's methods: Using tag matching that tolerated one base-pair mismatch, Decombinator assigned V and J genes to FASTQ reads that had been processed by Demultiplexor. By using UMIs, Collapsinator corrected both sequencing errors and the frequency errors caused by PCR heterogeneity. CDR3Translator translated TCRs and extracted CDR3s from the conserved cysteine to the FGXG phenylalanine, flagging non-productive sequences. Gini, Shannon entropy and inverse Simpson indices were computed after subsampling the repertoires to the same number of UMI-defined TCRs. Within the linear range, a power law was fitted to clonotype abundance distributions using maximum likelihood. For one naive CD8 sample, the pipeline and MIGEC produced similar UMI counts, unique TCR numbers and clonal distributions. One analysis removed from the naive repertoire any naive TCRs that were also found in any memory subset from the same donor. A set of several thousand CMV-associated CDR3 sequences, compiled from VDJdb and a published dataset, was used to search the repertoires. In TCRdb, the public reads were trimmed at Q25 with fastp and aligned with MiXCR, with productive beta chains retained. CDR3 protein sequences are deduplicated, and each keeps its most common genes and DNA. The V and J calls shown here were made by TCRdb, not taken from the authors' results. Present in this sample are 140,000 to 150,000 distinct CDR3 sequences, about 20% of which were seen just once. The ten biggest clones cover 0.11% of the sample.

Sequenced input: naive CD4+ T cells from blood. Sample cell subset or site, as interpreted from the label and publication: naive T cells, CD45RA high CD27+. The sequence links TRBV16 to TRBJ2-7, with a tentative D gene TRBD1 over 6 matching bases. The receptor comes from a human donor in good health. The CDR3 here reads CASSHNRVTSYEQYF. The nucleotide sequence reads TGTGCCAGCAGCCACAACAGGGTGACCTCCTACGAGCAGTACTTC.